Below are 15 T cell receptor beta chains sequenced from a single sample in a study of OX40 agonist ivuxolimab in advanced cancers. Clones were read by immunoSEQ multiplex PCR, and TCRdb kept only the in-frame ones, dropping some. The sample has 60,000 to 75,000 clones; roughly 89% are singletons. Specimen: CD4+ or CD8+ T cells sorted from blood, collected in a trial of the OX40 agonist ivuxolimab. These receptors were taken from an adult with an advanced solid tumor such as melanoma, head and neck, liver or kidney cancer.

A remark on this clone: Other DNA sequences in this sample translate to the same CDR3. The CDR3 coding sequence is TGTGCCAGCAGTCCGAGCGGGTCCTCCTACGAGCAGTACTTC. Translating gives CASSPSGSSYEQYF. The chain recombines TRBV7-2 with TRBJ2-7; D may be TRBD2 (6 bases). CDR3 length: 14 residues. Germline CDR1 is SGHTA and CDR2 is FQGNSA. V lost 6 bases to trimming and J lost 0 bases, with 12 bases between them.

A single count supports this clone. V usage is TRBV27 and J usage is TRBJ2-7, with TRBD2 matching over 9 bases. Per the germline V gene, CDR1 is MNHEY and CDR2 is SMNVEV (reference sequence). This CDR3 has 18 amino acids. Losses at the gene ends were 3 bases for V and 3 bases for J; bases not matched to a gene: 15. The CDR3 protein is CASSLRGLVAGVRYEQYF. The CDR3 region has the DNA TGTGCCAGCAGTTTGAGGGGGCTGGTAGCGGGGGTTCGCTACGAGCAGTACTTC.

The chain is built from TRBV18 and TRBJ2-1, with 8 bases aligning to TRBD2. Germline V gene data show CDR1 as KGHSH and CDR2 as LQKENI. Trimming at V came to 2 bases and at J to 2 bases, leaving 5 bases not matched to a gene. The CDR3 has 16 amino acids. CDR3 sequence reads: CASSPNAAGAYNEQFF. DNA for the CDR3: TGTGCCAGCTCACCAAATGCAGCGGGGGCCTACAATGAGCAGTTCTTC.

This clone was picked up one time. The chain recombines TRBV19 with TRBJ1-4; D gene ambiguous. The CDR3 consists of 12 residues. V lost 6 bases and J 3 bases, leaving 5 bases between the germline ends. Per the germline V gene, CDR1 is LNHDA and CDR2 is SQIVND (reference sequence). CDR3 sequence reads: CASRWANEKLFF. CDR3 coding DNA: TGTGCCAGTAGGTGGGCTAATGAAAAACTGTTTTTT.

The chain couples TRBV5-1 to TRBJ1-2; 8 bases map to TRBD1. The CDR3 sequence is 15 residues long. Germline CDR1 is SGHRS and CDR2 is YFSETQ. Trimming took 0 bases from V and 4 from J; bases not matched to a gene: 5. The CDR3 here is CASSLANRGSYGYTF. CDR3 bases: TGCGCCAGCAGCTTGGCCAACAGGGGGAGCTATGGCTACACCTTC.

The CDR3 here is CASDTGLFGNGKNIQYF. The CDR3 nucleotides read TGTGCCAGTGATACAGGGTTATTCGGTAACGGCAAAAACATTCAGTACTTC. The rearrangement joins TRBV19 to TRBJ2-4; a possible D gene is TRBD1 (6 bases). Per the germline V gene, CDR1 is LNHDA and CDR2 is SQIVND (reference sequence). The CDR3 runs 17 residues. V was pared by 8 bases and J by 3 bases, with 23 bases between.

The chain joins TRBV6-6 to TRBJ1-4; D remains unclear. The V and J ends lost 0 bases and 12 bases respectively, with 8 bases between them. The CDR3 runs 12 residues. The germline V gene encodes CDR1 MNHNY and CDR2 SVGAGI (reference sequence). Here the CDR3 DNA reads TGTGCCAGCAGTTACTCTACCTCGGAACTGTTTTTT. Residues: CASSYSTSELFF.

The chain combines TRBV4-1 with TRBJ1-1; TRBD1 matches 7 bases. Germline V gives CDR1 MGHRA, CDR2 YSYEKL. J gave up 1 base and V 4 bases, and 6 bases lay outside the gene matches. This CDR3 has 15 residues. CDR3 coding DNA: TGCGCCAGCAGCCTTTTAGAGGGGGCGAACACTGAAGCTTTCTTT. As protein: CASSLLEGANTEAFF.

The V gene is TRBV15, the J gene TRBJ2-7; D perhaps matches TRBD1 (5 bases). CDR1 LNHNV and CDR2 YYDKDF come from the germline V gene (reference sequence). The V and J ends lost 1 base and 2 bases respectively, with 12 bases between them. There are 15 residues in the CDR3. The CDR3 region has the DNA TGTGCCACCAGCAGAGTTAGCAGGGCGCCCTACGAGCAGTACTTC. Translated, it gives CATSRVSRAPYEQYF.

The chain joins TRBV7-2 to TRBJ2-1; possible D gene TRBD2, 5 bases. Trimming stripped 2 bases from V and 3 bases from J, with 11 bases between. CDR1 and CDR2 (germline): SGHTA, FQGNSA. This CDR3 has 15 residues. This CDR3 is CASSLIAGLYNEQFF. The CDR3, as DNA: TGTGCCAGCAGCTTAATAGCAGGACTCTACAATGAGCAGTTCTTC.

The V call is TRBV7-2, the J call TRBJ1-3, with D maybe TRBD1 (6 bases). V lost 3 bases to trimming and J lost 5 bases, with 11 bases between them. The germline gives CDR1 SGHTA, CDR2 FQGNSA. This CDR3 comprises 14 residues. The CDR3: CASSFQQGRNTIYF. CDR3 DNA sequence: TGTGCCAGCAGCTTCCAACAGGGTAGAAACACCATATATTTT.

The V gene is TRBV6-1, the J gene TRBJ1-3; D not resolved. The ends were cut back, 8 bases at V and 0 bases at J, with 14 bases in the middle. The CDR3 runs to 15 residues. The germline CDR1 and CDR2 sequences are MNHNS and SASEGT. The CDR3 spells CASAIRESSGNTIYF. CDR3 nucleotides: TGTGCCAGCGCAATCCGGGAGAGCTCTGGAAACACCATATATTTT.

The gene calls are TRBV19 and TRBJ2-5; the D gene is possibly TRBD2 (5 bases). Germline V lookup: CDR1 LNHDA, CDR2 SQIVND (reference sequence). V gave up 3 bases and J gave up 1 base, with 12 bases separating them. The CDR3 sequence is 15 residues long. CDR3 bases: TGTGCCAGTAGTATGCGGACGGGGTCCCAAGAGACCCAGTACTTC. Translating it yields CASSMRTGSQETQYF. The full variable domain, its missing parts supplied by reference TRBV19 and TRBJ2-5, is DGGITQSPKYLFRKEGQNVTLSCEQNLNHDAMYWYRQDPGQGLRLIYYSQIVNDFQKGDIAEGYSVSREKKESFPLTVTSAQKNPTAFYLCASSMRTGSQETQYFGPGTRLLVL.

The sample holds one count of this clone. This chain connects TRBV12-1 to TRBJ2-6; the tabulated D call, TRBD1, remains unverified against the DNA. TRBV12-1 is an annotated pseudogene. CDR3 length equals 17 residues. The CDR3: CASCRSVRTKSGQRPDF. The CDR3 nucleotides read TGTGCCAGCTGCCGAAGTGTAAGGACAAAGTCGGGCCAACGTCCTGACTTC.

This chain connects TRBV19 to TRBJ2-1; possible D gene TRBD2, 5 bases. Trimming removed 5 bases from V and 6 bases from J, with 14 bases in between. Germline-derived CDR1 and CDR2 are LNHDA and SQIVND (reference sequence). This CDR3 is built from 14 residues. Written as DNA, the CDR3 is TGTGCCAGTAGTTCCGGCGGAGGTTCCAATGAGCAGTTCTTC. This encodes CASSSGGGSNEQFF.